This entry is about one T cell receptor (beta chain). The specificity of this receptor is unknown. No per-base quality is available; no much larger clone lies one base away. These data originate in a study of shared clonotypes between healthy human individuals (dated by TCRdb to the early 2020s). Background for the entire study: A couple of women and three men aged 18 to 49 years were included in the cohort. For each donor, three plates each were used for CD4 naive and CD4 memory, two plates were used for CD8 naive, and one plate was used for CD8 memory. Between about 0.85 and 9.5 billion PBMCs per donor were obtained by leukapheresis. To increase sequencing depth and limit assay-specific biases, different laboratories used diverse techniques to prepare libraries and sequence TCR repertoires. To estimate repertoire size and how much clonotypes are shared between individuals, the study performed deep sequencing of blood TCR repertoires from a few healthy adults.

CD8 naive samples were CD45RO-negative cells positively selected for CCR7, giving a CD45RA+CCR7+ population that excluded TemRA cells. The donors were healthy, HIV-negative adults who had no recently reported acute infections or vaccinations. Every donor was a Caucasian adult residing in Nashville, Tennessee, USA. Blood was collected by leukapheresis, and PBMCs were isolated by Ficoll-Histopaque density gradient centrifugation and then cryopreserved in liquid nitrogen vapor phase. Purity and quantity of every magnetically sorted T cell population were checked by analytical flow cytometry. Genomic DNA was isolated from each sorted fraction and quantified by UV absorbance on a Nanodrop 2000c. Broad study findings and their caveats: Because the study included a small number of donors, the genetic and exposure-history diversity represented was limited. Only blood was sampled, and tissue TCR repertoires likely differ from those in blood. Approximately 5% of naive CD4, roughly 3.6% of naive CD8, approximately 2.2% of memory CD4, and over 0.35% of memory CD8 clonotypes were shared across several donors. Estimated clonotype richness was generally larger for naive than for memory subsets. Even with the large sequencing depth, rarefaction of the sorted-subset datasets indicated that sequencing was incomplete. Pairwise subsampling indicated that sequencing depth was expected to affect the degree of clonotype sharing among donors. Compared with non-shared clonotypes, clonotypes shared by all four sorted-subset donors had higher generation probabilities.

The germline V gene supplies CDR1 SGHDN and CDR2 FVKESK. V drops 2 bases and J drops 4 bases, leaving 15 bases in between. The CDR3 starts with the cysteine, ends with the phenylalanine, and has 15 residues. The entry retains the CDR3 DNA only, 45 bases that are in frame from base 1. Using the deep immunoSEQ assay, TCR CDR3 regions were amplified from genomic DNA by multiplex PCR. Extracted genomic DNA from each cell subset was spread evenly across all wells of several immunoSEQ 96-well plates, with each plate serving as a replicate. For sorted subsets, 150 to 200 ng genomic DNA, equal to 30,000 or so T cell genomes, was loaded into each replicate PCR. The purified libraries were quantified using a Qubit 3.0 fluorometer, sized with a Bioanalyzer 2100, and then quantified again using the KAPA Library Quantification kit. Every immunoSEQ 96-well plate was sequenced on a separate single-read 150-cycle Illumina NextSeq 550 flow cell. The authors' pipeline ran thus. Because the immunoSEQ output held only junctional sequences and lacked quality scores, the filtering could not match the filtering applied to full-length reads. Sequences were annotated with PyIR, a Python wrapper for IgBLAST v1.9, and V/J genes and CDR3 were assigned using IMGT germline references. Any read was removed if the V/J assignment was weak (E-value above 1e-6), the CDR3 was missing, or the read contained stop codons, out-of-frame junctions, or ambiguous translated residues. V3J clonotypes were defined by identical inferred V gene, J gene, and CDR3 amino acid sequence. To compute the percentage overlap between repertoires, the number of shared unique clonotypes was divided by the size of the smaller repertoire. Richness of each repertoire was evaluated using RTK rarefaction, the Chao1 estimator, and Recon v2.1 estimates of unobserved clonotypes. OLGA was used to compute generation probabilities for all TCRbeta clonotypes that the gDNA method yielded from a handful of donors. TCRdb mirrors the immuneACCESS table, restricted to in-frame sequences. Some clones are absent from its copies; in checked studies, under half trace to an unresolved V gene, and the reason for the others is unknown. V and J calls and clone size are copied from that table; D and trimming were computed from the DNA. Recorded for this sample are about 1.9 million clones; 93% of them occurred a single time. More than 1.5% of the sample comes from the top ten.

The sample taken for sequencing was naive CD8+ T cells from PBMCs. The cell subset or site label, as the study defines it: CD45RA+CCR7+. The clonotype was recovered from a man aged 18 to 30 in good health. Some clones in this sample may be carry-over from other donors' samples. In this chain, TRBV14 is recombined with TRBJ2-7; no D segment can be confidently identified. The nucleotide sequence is TGTGCCAGCAGCCAACTTTTGGGTAGGCCGTACGAGCAGTACTTC. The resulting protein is CASSQLLGRPYEQYF.